Described below is a single T cell receptor beta chain sequence and its context. These data originate in a study of blood T cell repertoires in COVID-19. Here immunoSEQ multiplex PCR was the method, and the copy in TCRdb shows in-frame clones only, minus some. Among some 200,000 clones, about 90% were seen once, and the ten largest hold about 2.2%. CDR1 and CDR2 from the germline V gene are MNHEY and SMNVEV (reference sequence). This CDR3 region has 17 residues. V gave up 5 bases and J gave up 3 bases, with 20 bases separating them. Participant ages covered about 18 to 100 years across 20 to 30 US areas. Which cohort a participant joined came from the clinical history participants gave. For recovered donors of Cohort 3, there were two negative PCRs, clearance, or symptom resolution.

Sample: PBMCs or T cells enriched from blood (not recorded which). The J gene is TRBJ1-5, the V gene TRBV27; tentatively, D is TRBD1 (6 bases). The TCR was taken from a young woman who had recovered from COVID-19. The CDR3 coding sequence is TGTGCCAGCAGTGATTTACTAGGACAGATACACAATCAGCCCCAGCATTTT. Encoded protein: CASSDLLGQIHNQPQHF.